This T cell receptor (beta chain) appears in the sequencing data of a study of blood T cell repertoires in COVID-19 (dated by TCRdb to the early 2020s). Some background on the complete study: Samples covering the acute and convalescent phases of COVID-19 were provided by collaborators in the United States, Italy and Spain. The repertoires were made available in a free public database intended to serve as a resource for research on the immune response to SARS-CoV-2. The samples were drawn from two sources: the first 160 participants of the ongoing ImmuneRACE study, and about 1,300 subjects contributed by 6 global collaborators. The material from the prospective study consisted of cDNA or gDNA derived from T cells, B-cell-depleted T cells, or PBMCs. Subjects who had been exposed to COVID-19, were actively infected with it, or had recovered from it provided the deeply sampled blood TCRbeta repertoires that made up the dataset. Where available, HLA class I and class II types were taken from metadata supplied by the sample provider and were not determined by assay-based typing. Sample metadata almost always included a de-identified subject ID, COVID-19 status, age in years and sex.

TCRbeta CDR3 regions were amplified from genomic DNA by means of the immunoSEQ Assay, a bias-controlled multiplex PCR. The authors' pipeline ran thus. Nucleated cell counts per sample were estimated from amplification of reference gene primers within the assay. To quantify the absolute abundance of each unique TCRbeta CDR3 rearrangement, sequence reads were collapsed and filtered. Productive Simpson clonality was computed per sample as the square root of Simpson's diversity index over productive rearrangements. TCRdb obtained this table from immuneACCESS and retained in-frame rearrangements with V and J assigned. These tables miss some clones; where compared with another copy, unresolved V genes account for less than half of the shortfall, and the remainder is unexplained. The V and J calls and clone size are taken from that table; D and trimming were inferred from the DNA. The sample table shows approximately 360,000 clones, and over 80% are seen once. The ten largest clones take up less than 6% of the sample.

Participants in the prospective study were aged roughly 18 to 89 years, lived in 20 to 30 United States geographic areas, and enrolled through a virtual design. In the prospective study, participants were assigned to cohorts based on the clinical history participants reported in a screening survey and a study questionnaire. Recovered participants in ImmuneRACE Cohort 3 were defined by two consecutive negative NP/OP PCR tests, clearance by a healthcare professional, or resolution of symptoms. Each participant in the prospective study had whole blood, serum and a nasopharyngeal or oropharyngeal swab collected by mobile phlebotomists. Over a roughly two-month period, participants in the prospective study had the option of providing additional blood draws and questionnaires. Blood samples from the prospective study were shipped frozen or at room temperature prior to DNA extraction. Overall study outcomes, separate from this receptor: How much clinical and demographic metadata was included differed by source and by participant, and the metadata was provided uncurated.

The sample holds a few counts of this clone. What antigen it recognizes has not been identified. Base qualities are not at hand, and no much larger clone is one base apart. The CDR3 spans 17 residues, from the cysteine through the phenylalanine. The read is trimmed to its CDR3 DNA, 51 bases read in frame from base 1. Trimming takes 0 bases from V and 7 bases from J, and the germline ends sit 20 bases apart. CDR1 and CDR2, per the germline V gene, are SGHRS and YFSETQ. The sequence links TRBV5-1 to TRBJ2-1, and TRBD2 may be the D gene, going by 6 matching bases. What was sequenced was PBMCs or T cells enriched from blood (not recorded which). The TCR was taken from a woman aged 50 to 60 who had recovered from COVID-19. The nucleotide sequence is TGCGCCAGCAGCTTGGCCCTCCTGACTAGGGATGGGAATGAGCAGTTCTTC. This is translated as CASSLALLTRDGNEQFF.